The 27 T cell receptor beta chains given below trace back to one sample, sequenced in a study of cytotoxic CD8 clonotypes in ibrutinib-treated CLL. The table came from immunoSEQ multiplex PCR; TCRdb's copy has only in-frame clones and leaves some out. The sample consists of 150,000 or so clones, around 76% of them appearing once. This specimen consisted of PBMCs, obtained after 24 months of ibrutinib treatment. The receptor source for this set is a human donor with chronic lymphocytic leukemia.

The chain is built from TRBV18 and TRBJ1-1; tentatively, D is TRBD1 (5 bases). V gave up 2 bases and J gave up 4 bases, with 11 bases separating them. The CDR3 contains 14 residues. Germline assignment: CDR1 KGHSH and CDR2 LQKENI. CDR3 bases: TGTGCCAGCTCACCAGTCAGGGCGCTCACTGAAGCTTTCTTT. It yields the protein CASSPVRALTEAFF.

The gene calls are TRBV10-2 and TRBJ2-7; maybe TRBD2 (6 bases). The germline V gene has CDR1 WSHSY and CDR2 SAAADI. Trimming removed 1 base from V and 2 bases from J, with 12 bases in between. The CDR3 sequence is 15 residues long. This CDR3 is CASSEWRDPAYEQYF. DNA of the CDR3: TGCGCCAGCAGTGAGTGGCGGGATCCCGCCTACGAGCAGTACTTC.

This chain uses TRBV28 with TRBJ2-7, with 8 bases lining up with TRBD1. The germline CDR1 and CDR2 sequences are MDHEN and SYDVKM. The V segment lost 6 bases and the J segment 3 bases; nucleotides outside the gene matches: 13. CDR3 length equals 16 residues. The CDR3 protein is CASRPQGQGAVYEQYF. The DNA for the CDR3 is TGTGCCAGCAGGCCACAGGGGCAGGGGGCCGTCTACGAGCAGTACTTC.

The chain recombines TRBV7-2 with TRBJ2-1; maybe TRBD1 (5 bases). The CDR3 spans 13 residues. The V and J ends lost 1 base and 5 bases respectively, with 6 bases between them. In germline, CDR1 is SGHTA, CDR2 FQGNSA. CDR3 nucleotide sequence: TGTGCCAGCAGCTTAGGCAGGGACAATGAGCAGTTCTTC. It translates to CASSLGRDNEQFF.

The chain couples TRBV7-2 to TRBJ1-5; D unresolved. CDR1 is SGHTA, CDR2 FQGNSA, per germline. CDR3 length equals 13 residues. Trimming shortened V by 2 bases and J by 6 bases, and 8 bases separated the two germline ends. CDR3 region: CASSLRVAQPQHF. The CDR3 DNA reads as TGTGCCAGCAGCTTAAGGGTGGCTCAGCCCCAGCATTTT.

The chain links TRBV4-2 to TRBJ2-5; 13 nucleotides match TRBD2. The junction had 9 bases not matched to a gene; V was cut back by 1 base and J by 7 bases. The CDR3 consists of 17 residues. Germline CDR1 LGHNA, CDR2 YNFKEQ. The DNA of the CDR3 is TGTGCCAGCAGCCAAGGCCGGACTAGCGGGAGCCCAGGGACCCAGTACTTC. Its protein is CASSQGRTSGSPGTQYF.

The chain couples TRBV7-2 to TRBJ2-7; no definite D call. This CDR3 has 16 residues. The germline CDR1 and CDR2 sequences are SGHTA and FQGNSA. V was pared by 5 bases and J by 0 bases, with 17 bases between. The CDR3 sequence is CASSQVSSAHSYEQYF. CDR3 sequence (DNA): TGTGCCAGCAGCCAGGTGTCGTCGGCCCACTCCTACGAGCAGTACTTC. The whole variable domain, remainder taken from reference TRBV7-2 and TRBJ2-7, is GAGVSQSPSNKVTEKGKDVELRCDPISGHTALYWYRQSLGQGLEFLIYFQGNSAPDKSGLPSDRFSAERTGGSVSTLTIQRTQQEDSAVYLCASSQVSSAHSYEQYFGPGTRLTVT.

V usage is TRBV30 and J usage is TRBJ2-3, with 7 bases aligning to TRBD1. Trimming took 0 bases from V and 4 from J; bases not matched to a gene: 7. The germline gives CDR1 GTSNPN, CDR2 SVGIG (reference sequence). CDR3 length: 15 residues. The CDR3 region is CAWSVLTGSADTQYF. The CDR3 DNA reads TGTGCCTGGAGTGTTCTGACAGGGAGTGCAGATACGCAGTATTTT.

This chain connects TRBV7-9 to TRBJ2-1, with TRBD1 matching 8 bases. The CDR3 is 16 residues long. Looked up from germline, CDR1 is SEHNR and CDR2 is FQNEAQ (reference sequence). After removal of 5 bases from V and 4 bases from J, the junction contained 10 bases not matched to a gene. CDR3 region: CASSPGGGVGYNEQFF. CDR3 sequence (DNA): TGTGCCAGCAGCCCAGGGGGCGGGGTCGGGTACAATGAGCAGTTCTTC.

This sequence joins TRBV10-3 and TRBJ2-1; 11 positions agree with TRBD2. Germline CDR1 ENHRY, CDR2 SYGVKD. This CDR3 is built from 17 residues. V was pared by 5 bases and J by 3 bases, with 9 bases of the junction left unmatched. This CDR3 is CAISPTSGSPNYNEQFF. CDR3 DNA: TGTGCCATCAGTCCCACTAGCGGGAGCCCCAACTACAATGAGCAGTTCTTC.

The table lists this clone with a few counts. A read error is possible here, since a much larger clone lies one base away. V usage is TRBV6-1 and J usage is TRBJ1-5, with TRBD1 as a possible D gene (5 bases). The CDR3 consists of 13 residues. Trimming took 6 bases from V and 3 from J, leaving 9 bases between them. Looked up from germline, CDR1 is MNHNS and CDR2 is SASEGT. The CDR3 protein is CASSLGTNQPQHF. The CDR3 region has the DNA TGTGCCAGCAGCTTGGGGACCAATCAGCCCCAGCATTTT.

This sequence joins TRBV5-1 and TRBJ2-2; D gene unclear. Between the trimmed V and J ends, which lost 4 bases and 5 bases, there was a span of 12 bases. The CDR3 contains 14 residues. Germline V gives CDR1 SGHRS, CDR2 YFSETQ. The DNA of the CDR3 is TGCGCCAGCAGCGGGTCAGAAACTACCGGGGAGCTGTTTTTT. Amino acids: CASSGSETTGELFF.

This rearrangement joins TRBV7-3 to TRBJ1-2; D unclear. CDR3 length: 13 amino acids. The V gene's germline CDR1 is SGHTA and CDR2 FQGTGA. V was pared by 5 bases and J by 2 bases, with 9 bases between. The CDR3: CASSLDLNYGYTF. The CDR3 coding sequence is TGTGCCAGCAGCCTGGACTTAAACTATGGCTACACCTTC.

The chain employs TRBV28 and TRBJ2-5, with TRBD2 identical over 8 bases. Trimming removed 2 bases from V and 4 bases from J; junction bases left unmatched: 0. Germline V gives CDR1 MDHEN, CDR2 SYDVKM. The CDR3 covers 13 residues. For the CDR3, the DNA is TGTGCCAGCAGTTTAGCGGGGGGAGAGACCCAGTACTTC. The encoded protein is CASSLAGGETQYF.

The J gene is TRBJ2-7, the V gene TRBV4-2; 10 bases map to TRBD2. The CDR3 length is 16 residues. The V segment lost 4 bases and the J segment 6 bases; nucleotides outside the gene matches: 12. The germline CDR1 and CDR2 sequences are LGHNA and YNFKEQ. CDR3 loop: CASSPQGAGGYGEQYF. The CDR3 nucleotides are TGTGCCAGCAGCCCCCAGGGAGCGGGGGGGTACGGCGAGCAGTACTTC.

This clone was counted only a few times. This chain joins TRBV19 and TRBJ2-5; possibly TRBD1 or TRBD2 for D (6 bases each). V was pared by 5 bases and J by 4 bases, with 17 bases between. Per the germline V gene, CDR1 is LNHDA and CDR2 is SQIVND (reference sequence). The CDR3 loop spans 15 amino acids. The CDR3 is CASSPQGGLGETQYF. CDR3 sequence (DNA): TGTGCCAGTAGTCCCCAAGGGGGGCTCGGAGAGACCCAGTACTTC.

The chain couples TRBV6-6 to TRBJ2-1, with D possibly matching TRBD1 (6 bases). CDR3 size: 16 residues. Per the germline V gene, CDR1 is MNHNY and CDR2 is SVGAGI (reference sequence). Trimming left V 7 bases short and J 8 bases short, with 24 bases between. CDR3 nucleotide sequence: TGTGCCAGCACCCACCCCCGGGGCAGGCCAGGGGATGAGCAGTTCTTC. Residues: CASTHPRGRPGDEQFF.

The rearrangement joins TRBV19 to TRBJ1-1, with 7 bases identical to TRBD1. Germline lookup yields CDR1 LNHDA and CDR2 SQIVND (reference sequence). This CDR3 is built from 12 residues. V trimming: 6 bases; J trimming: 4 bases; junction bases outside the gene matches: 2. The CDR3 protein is CASRYRGTEAFF. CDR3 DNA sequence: TGTGCCAGTAGGTACAGGGGCACTGAAGCTTTCTTT. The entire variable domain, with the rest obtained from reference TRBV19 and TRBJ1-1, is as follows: DGGITQSPKYLFRKEGQNVTLSCEQNLNHDAMYWYRQDPGQGLRLIYYSQIVNDFQKGDIAEGYSVSREKKESFPLTVTSAQKNPTAFYLCASRYRGTEAFFGQGTRLTVV.

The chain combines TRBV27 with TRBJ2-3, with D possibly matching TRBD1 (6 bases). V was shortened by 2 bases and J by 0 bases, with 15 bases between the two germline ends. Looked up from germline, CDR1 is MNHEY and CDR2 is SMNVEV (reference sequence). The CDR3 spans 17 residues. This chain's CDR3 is CASSLRGQRDSTDTQYF. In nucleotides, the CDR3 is TGTGCCAGCAGTTTACGCGGACAGAGGGACAGCACAGATACGCAGTATTTT.

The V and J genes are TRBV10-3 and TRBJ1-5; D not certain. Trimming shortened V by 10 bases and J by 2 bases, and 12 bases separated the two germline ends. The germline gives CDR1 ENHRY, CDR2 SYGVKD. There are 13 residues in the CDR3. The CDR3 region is CATTAGGNQPQHF. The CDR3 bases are TGTGCCACCACGGCCGGGGGCAATCAGCCCCAGCATTTT.

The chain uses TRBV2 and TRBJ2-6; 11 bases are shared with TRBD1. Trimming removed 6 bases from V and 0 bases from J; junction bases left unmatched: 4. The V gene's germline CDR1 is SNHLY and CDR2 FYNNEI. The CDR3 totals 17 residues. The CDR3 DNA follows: TGTGCCAGCAGGGGGGACAGGGGGGCCTCTGGGGCCAACGTCCTGACTTTC. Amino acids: CASRGDRGASGANVLTF.

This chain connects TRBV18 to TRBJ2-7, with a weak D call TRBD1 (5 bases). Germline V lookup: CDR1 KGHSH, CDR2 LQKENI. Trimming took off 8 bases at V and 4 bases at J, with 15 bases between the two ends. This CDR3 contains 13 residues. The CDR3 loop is CASRAQGGYEQYF. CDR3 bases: TGTGCCAGCCGGGCCCAGGGTGGGTACGAGCAGTACTTC.

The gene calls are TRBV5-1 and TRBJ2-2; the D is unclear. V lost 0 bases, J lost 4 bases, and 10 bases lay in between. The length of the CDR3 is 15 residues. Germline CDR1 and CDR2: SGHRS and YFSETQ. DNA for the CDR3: TGCGCCAGCAGCTTGGCCCACCCGGGCACCGGGGAGCTGTTTTTT. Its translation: CASSLAHPGTGELFF.

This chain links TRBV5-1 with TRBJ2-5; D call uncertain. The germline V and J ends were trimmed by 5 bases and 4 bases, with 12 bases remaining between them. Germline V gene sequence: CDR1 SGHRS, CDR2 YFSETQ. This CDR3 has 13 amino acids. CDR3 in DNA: TGCGCCAGCAGAAATTGGCCAGGAGAGACCCAGTACTTC. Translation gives CASRNWPGETQYF.

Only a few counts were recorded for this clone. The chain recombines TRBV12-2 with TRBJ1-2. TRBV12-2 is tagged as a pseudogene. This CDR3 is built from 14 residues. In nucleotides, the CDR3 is TGTGCAAGTCGCAGGACTGGGAGCCACTATGGCTACACCTTC. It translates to CASRRTGSHYGYTF.

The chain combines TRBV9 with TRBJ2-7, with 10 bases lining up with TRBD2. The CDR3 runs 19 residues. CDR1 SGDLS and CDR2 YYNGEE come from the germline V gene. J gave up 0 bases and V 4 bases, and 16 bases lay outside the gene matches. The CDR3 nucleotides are TGTGCCAGCAGCCCCCGGGGTAGCGGGGGGCTCCAGAGCTCCTACGAGCAGTACTTC. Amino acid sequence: CASSPRGSGGLQSSYEQYF.

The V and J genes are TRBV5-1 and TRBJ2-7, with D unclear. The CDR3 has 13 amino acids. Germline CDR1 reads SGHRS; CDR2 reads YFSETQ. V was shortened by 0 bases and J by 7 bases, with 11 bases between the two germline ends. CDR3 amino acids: CASSLGGVWEQYF. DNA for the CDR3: TGCGCCAGCAGCTTGGGTGGGGTCTGGGAGCAGTACTTC.